The 18 T cell receptor beta chains listed next were all sequenced from one sample in a study of cytomegalovirus exposure and HLA in healthy donors (dated by TCRdb to 2016 to 2017). Receptor amplification or capture employed the immunoSEQ multiplex PCR assay. The multiplex PCR relied on a mix of 60 forward primers for TCR Vbeta segments and 13 reverse primers for TCR Jbeta segments. TCRdb mirrors the immuneACCESS table, restricted to in-frame sequences. Some clones are absent from its copies; in checked studies, under half trace to an unresolved V gene, and the reason for the others is unknown. The table for this sample lists roughly 100,000 clones; 70% to 85% of them were counted only once. Together, the top ten hold about 3.8% of the sample. The source material was PBMCs. The receptors derive from a middle-aged man in good health and CMV-seronegative.

The chain uses TRBV7-2 and TRBJ2-2; 7 bases agree with TRBD2. Germline CDR1 is SGHTA and CDR2 is FQGNSA. After removal of 3 bases from V and 4 bases from J, the junction contained 5 bases not matched to a gene. This CDR3 is built from 15 residues. Here the CDR3 reads CASSFGSGITGELFF. The CDR3 DNA is TGTGCCAGCAGCTTCGGAAGCGGGATCACCGGGGAGCTGTTTTTT. The whole variable domain, remainder taken from reference TRBV7-2 and TRBJ2-2, is GAGVSQSPSNKVTEKGKDVELRCDPISGHTALYWYRQSLGQGLEFLIYFQGNSAPDKSGLPSDRFSAERTGGSVSTLTIQRTQQEDSAVYLCASSFGSGITGELFFGEGSRLTVL.

The chain is built from TRBV18 and TRBJ2-1; TRBD1 aligns across 7 bases. The V gene end was trimmed by 5 bases and the J gene end by 5 bases; junction bases not matched to a gene: 6. The CDR3 spans 14 residues. Germline CDR1 reads KGHSH; CDR2 reads LQKENI. The CDR3 here is CASSISGTDNEQFF. The CDR3 region has the DNA TGTGCCAGCTCAATCTCCGGGACAGACAATGAGCAGTTCTTC.

This clone was seen more than once but under ten times. The rearrangement joins TRBV4-1 to TRBJ2-1; TRBD2 agrees at 8 bases. V dropped 0 bases and J dropped 2; count of bases not matched to a gene: 3. CDR3 length equals 16 residues. Germline lookup yields CDR1 MGHRA and CDR2 YSYEKL. The CDR3 DNA reads as TGCGCCAGCAGCCAAGAGGGGACTAGGGCCTACAATGAGCAGTTCTTC. It codes for CASSQEGTRAYNEQFF.

This sequence joins TRBV19 and TRBJ1-2; D might be TRBD1 (5 bases). CDR1 and CDR2 (germline): LNHDA, SQIVND (reference sequence). The CDR3 is 14 residues long. Trimming removed 4 bases from V and 2 bases from J, with 11 bases in between. The CDR3 loop is CASSKGPSNYGYTF. The CDR3 nucleotides read TGTGCCAGTAGTAAGGGGCCATCAAACTATGGCTACACCTTC.

In its sample, this clone was seen a few times. This chain links TRBV12-5 with TRBJ1-1; D is unresolved. V gave up 8 bases and J gave up 0 bases, with 7 bases separating them. CDR1 is LGHNT and CDR2 is FRNRAP in the germline V gene. CDR3 size: 12 residues. CDR3 residues: CASRGMNTEAFF. CDR3 coding DNA: TGTGCTAGTAGAGGGATGAACACTGAAGCTTTCTTT.

This CDR3 is CASRATQGATWGYTF. CDR3 in DNA: TGTGCCAGCAGGGCGACACAGGGGGCTACGTGGGGCTACACCTTC. The chain links TRBV6-5 to TRBJ1-2, with 9 bases lining up with TRBD1. V lost 6 bases, J lost 8 bases, and 13 bases stayed unmatched. Germline CDR1 MNHEY, CDR2 SVGAGI. The CDR3 contains 15 residues.

The rearrangement links TRBV6-6 to TRBJ1-2; D perhaps matches TRBD1 (6 bases). V was clipped by 4 bases and J by 2 bases, with 11 bases between them. This CDR3 has 14 amino acids. Germline CDR1 is MNHNY and CDR2 is SVGAGI (reference sequence). The CDR3 DNA reads as TGTGCCAGCAGTTCACCCCAGGGGAACTATGGCTACACCTTC. It is translated as CASSSPQGNYGYTF.

V gene TRBV5-1 combines with J gene TRBJ2-3, with D maybe TRBD2 (6 bases). The CDR3 runs to 14 residues. V gave up 3 bases and J gave up 1 base, with 9 bases separating them. Germline values: CDR1 SGHRS, CDR2 YFSETQ. The CDR3 here is CASSSRGGTDTQYF. DNA of the CDR3: TGCGCCAGCAGCTCCCGCGGGGGCACAGATACGCAGTATTTT.

The gene calls are TRBV7-3 and TRBJ2-7; 9 bases align to TRBD2. The V gene's germline CDR1 is SGHTA and CDR2 FQGTGA. V shed 1 base, J shed 3 bases, and the junction held 10 bases outside the gene matches. This CDR3 is 17 amino acids long. The CDR3 nucleotides are TGTGCCAGCAGCTTAAAGGGGCACTTGACTAGCGGCTACGAGCAGTACTTC. Translated, it gives CASSLKGHLTSGYEQYF.

This clone has more than one count but fewer than ten. This chain joins TRBV14 and TRBJ1-1, with unresolved D. The CDR3 runs to 18 residues. Germline CDR1 is SGHDN and CDR2 is FVKESK. V was cut by 0 bases and J by 1 base, with 18 bases left in between. The CDR3 protein is CASSQDPPPWQENTEAFF. In DNA, the CDR3 is TGTGCCAGCAGCCAAGATCCGCCCCCCTGGCAGGAGAACACTGAAGCTTTCTTT.

V gene TRBV7-9 combines with J gene TRBJ2-5, with 15 bases aligning to TRBD2. The CDR3 spans 18 residues. After removal of 7 bases from V and 2 bases from J, the junction contained 11 bases not matched to a gene. Germline V gene lookup returns CDR1 SEHNR and CDR2 FQNEAQ (reference sequence). The CDR3 DNA sequence: TGTGCCAGCACCCTGGGGGGACTAGCGGGAGGATTTCAAGAGACCCAGTACTTC. It specifies CASTLGGLAGGFQETQYF. Filled out from reference TRBV7-9 and TRBJ2-5, the complete variable domain reads DTGVSQNPRHKITKRGQNVTFRCDPISEHNRLYWYRQTLGQGPEFLTYFQNEAQLEKSRLLSDRFSAERPKGSFSTLEIQRTEQGDSAMYLCASTLGGLAGGFQETQYFGPGTRLLVL.

Notes on this clone: Other DNA sequences of this sample code for an identical CDR3. This chain joins TRBV30 and TRBJ1-2, with D possibly matching TRBD1 (5 bases). This CDR3 region has 14 residues. V was clipped by 1 base and J by 8 bases, with 17 bases between them. CDR1 is GTSNPN, CDR2 SVGIG, per germline (reference sequence). CDR3 sequence: CAWSERDGGKGYTF. Here the CDR3 DNA reads TGTGCCTGGAGTGAACGGGACGGGGGGAAGGGCTACACCTTC.

This sequence joins TRBV2 and TRBJ1-1, with D possibly TRBD1 on 6 matching bases. The germline V and J ends were trimmed by 5 bases and 0 bases, with 10 bases remaining between them. Germline values: CDR1 SNHLY, CDR2 FYNNEI. This CDR3 comprises 14 residues. CDR3 region: CASSYRELNTEAFF. CDR3 in DNA: TGTGCCAGCAGTTACAGGGAACTGAACACTGAAGCTTTCTTT.

The chain links TRBV6-5 to TRBJ2-5; maybe TRBD2 (5 bases). Germline V gives CDR1 MNHEY, CDR2 SVGAGI. V lost 4 bases to trimming and J lost 5 bases, with 17 bases between them. The CDR3 runs to 15 residues. The CDR3 reads CASSSRAGVSETQYF. In DNA, the CDR3 is TGTGCCAGCAGTTCTCGGGCCGGGGTGTCGGAGACCCAGTACTTC.

This rearrangement joins TRBV4-3 to TRBJ2-3; D is perhaps TRBD2 (6 bases). V lost 0 bases, J lost 8 bases, and 15 bases lay in between. Germline-derived CDR1 and CDR2 are LGHNA and YSLEER. There are 15 residues in the CDR3. The CDR3 sequence: CASSQDLSPGGTQYF. For the CDR3, the DNA is TGCGCCAGCAGCCAAGATTTGAGCCCCGGGGGTACGCAGTATTTT.

The chain carries TRBV7-2 and TRBJ1-1; D is undetermined. Germline V gene sequence: CDR1 SGHTA, CDR2 FQGNSA. The CDR3 is 14 residues long. V lost 5 bases and J lost 5, with 15 bases in between. CDR3: CASSEGGVRTEAFF. As DNA, the CDR3 is TGTGCCAGCAGCGAGGGCGGGGTTAGAACTGAAGCTTTCTTT.

The rearrangement joins TRBV5-1 to TRBJ1-2; TRBD1 might be the D (5 bases). V dropped 0 bases and J dropped 0 bases, with 9 bases sitting between them. The CDR3 length is 15 residues. Germline CDR1 reads SGHRS; CDR2 reads YFSETQ. CDR3 sequence: CASSLEGPANYGYTF. DNA for the CDR3: TGCGCCAGCAGCTTGGAGGGGCCAGCTAACTATGGCTACACCTTC.

This clone was counted between two and nine times. The genes are TRBV15 and TRBJ2-1; 12 nucleotides line up with TRBD1. CDR3 size: 16 residues. The V gene end was trimmed by 3 bases and the J gene end by 6 bases; junction bases not matched to a gene: 6. The germline V gene encodes CDR1 LNHNV and CDR2 YYDKDF (reference sequence). This chain's CDR3 is CATSRGQGAQVNEQFF. The CDR3 DNA reads as TGTGCCACCAGCAGGGGACAGGGGGCGCAGGTCAATGAGCAGTTCTTC. Full variable domain (outside the CDR3, taken from reference TRBV15 and TRBJ2-1): DAMVIQNPRYQVTQFGKPVTLSCSQTLNHNVMYWYQQKSSQAPKLLFHYYDKDFNNEADTPDNFQSRRPNTSFCFLDIRSPGLGDTAMYLCATSRGQGAQVNEQFFGPGTRLTVL.